A selection of T cell receptor beta chains follows, all from one sample in a study of CD8 T cells in ankylosing spondylitis. TCRdb independently ran MiXCR on the 5' RACE reads; one entry per CDR3 protein. This sample has some 200,000 distinct CDR3 sequences, with around a quarter found just once. Sequencing was carried out using blood, either unsorted or a sorted T cell fraction (not recorded which). These receptors came from a male donor with ankylosing spondylitis or in good health (not recorded which). Both conserved end residues are part of each CDR3. The D gene is left open where the match is weak. Not every row has a clone size; where given, it reads once, few, many or a size class.

v_call	j_call	clone_size	d_call	cdr3_aa	cdr3_nt
TRBV10-3	TRBJ2-3	.	TRBD1	CAISDSGQGTDTQYF	TGTGCCATCAGTGACTCGGGACAGGGAACAGATACGCAGTATTTT
TRBV29-1	TRBJ2-5	many	.	CSVIGRGQETQYF	TGCAGCGTAATAGGGAGGGGGCAAGAGACCCAGTACTTC
TRBV12-3/TRBV12-4	TRBJ2-7	.	TRBD1	CASSGQGGLHYEQYF	TGTGCCAGCAGTGGACAGGGAGGACTTCACTACGAGCAGTACTTC
TRBV5-6	TRBJ1-5	.	.	CASSRRDQPQHF	TGTGCCAGCAGCAGAAGGGATCAGCCCCAGCATTTT
TRBV20-1	TRBJ2-3	many	.	CSANSGKASDTQYF	TGCAGTGCTAATTCCGGGAAAGCCTCAGATACGCAGTATTTT
TRBV10-3	TRBJ2-2	many	TRBD2	CAISGGSDTGELFF	TGTGCCATCAGCGGCGGGAGCGACACCGGGGAGCTGTTTTTT
TRBV5-1	TRBJ2-1	.	TRBD1	CASSSRQGPMDEQFF	TGCGCCAGCAGCTCTAGACAGGGGCCTATGGATGAGCAGTTCTTC
TRBV25-1	TRBJ2-5	many	.	CASSVYGETQYF	TGTGCCAGCAGTGTTTATGGGGAGACCCAGTACTTC
TRBV7-9	TRBJ2-3	.	TRBD2	CASSIQTSGRRDTQYF	TGTGCCAGCAGCATACAGACTAGCGGGAGACGGGATACGCAGTATTTT
TRBV29-1	TRBJ2-7	few	TRBD2	CSVAGRASGASYEQYF	TGCAGCGTAGCAGGTAGGGCTAGCGGTGCCTCCTACGAGCAGTACTTC
TRBV5-1	TRBJ2-4	many	.	CASSLDLLPAAKNIQYF	TGCGCCAGCAGCTTGGATTTGCTCCCCGCAGCCAAAAACATTCAGTACTTC
TRBV20-1	TRBJ2-2	few	.	CSAIAQNTGELFF	TGCAGTGCTATAGCCCAGAACACCGGGGAGCTGTTTTTT
TRBV7-2	TRBJ2-7	many	.	CASSLARGYEQYF	TGTGCCAGCAGCTTAGCGAGGGGATACGAGCAGTACTTC
TRBV7-2	TRBJ2-7	.	TRBD1	CASSLGGTGYYEQYF	TGTGCCAGCAGCTTAGGGGGGACAGGGTACTACGAGCAGTACTTC
TRBV12-3/TRBV12-4	TRBJ2-1	once	.	CASSLRGGFYNEQFF	TGTGCCAGCAGTTTACGGGGAGGATTTTACAATGAGCAGTTCTTC
TRBV10-3	TRBJ2-3	.	TRBD1	CAISGTGVGTDTQYF	TGTGCCATCAGTGGTACAGGGGTTGGGACAGATACGCAGTATTTT
TRBV20-1	TRBJ2-7	.	TRBD2	CSADMRERSYEQYF	TGCAGTGCAGACATGCGGGAGAGGTCCTACGAGCAGTACTTC
TRBV6-1	TRBJ2-2	many	.	CASSRWLGVTGELFF	TGTGCCAGCAGTAGGTGGCTAGGAGTCACCGGGGAGCTGTTTTTT
TRBV29-1	TRBJ2-7	many	TRBD1	CSVESGTGLAEQYF	TGCAGCGTTGAAAGCGGGACAGGGCTGGCCGAGCAGTACTTC
TRBV5-6	TRBJ1-5	.	.	CASSETGQYGNQPQHF	TGTGCCAGCAGCGAAACCGGACAGTACGGGAATCAGCCCCAGCATTTT
TRBV6-5	TRBJ2-7	many	TRBD2	CASSLLAGGPGEQYF	TGTGCCAGCAGTTTATTAGCGGGAGGGCCTGGCGAGCAGTACTTC
TRBV29-1	TRBJ2-1	many	.	CSVVLGPNEQFF	TGCAGCGTTGTATTAGGTCCCAATGAGCAGTTCTTC